The clone carrying this T cell receptor beta chain was seen many times. These data belong to a study of blood T cells in healthy people across ages. The CDR3 totals 12 residues. Trimming took 3 bases from V and 1 from J, leaving 6 bases between them. Per germline, CDR1 DFQATT and CDR2 SNEGSKA (reference sequence). Through a sample-barcoded 5' primer and a J-beta primer mix, a second PCR was run for about 6 to 11 cycles. One entry per CDR3 protein, called by TCRdb with MiXCR from the 5' RACE reads. The top ten hold roughly 30% of the sample, which has roughly 680,000 distinct CDR3 sequences, 49% seen once.

V usage is TRBV20-1 and J usage is TRBJ2-5; D is undetermined. The clonotype was recovered from a woman aged 55-70 years in good health. The sample consisted of blood. CDR3 protein: CSASGSQETQYF. In DNA form, the CDR3 reads TGCAGTGCTAGCGGATCCCAAGAGACCCAGTACTTC.